This T cell receptor beta chain was documented in a study of OX40 agonist ivuxolimab in advanced cancers. Sequenced by immunoSEQ multiplex PCR; TCRdb stores in-frame clones only, minus some. The repertoire consists of around 62,000 clones, with over 80% occurring once and the leading ten covering about 0.31%. V lost 1 base and J lost 9, with 15 bases in between. This CDR3 region has 14 residues. Germline lookup yields CDR1 LNHNV and CDR2 YYDKDF (reference sequence). Sequencing used CD4+ or CD8+ T cells sorted from blood, obtained in a trial of the OX40 agonist ivuxolimab. The chain has TRBV15 and TRBJ1-2; D not resolved. The receptor was derived from an adult with an advanced solid tumor such as melanoma, head and neck, liver or kidney cancer. The CDR3 bases are TGTGCCACCAGCAGAGGTGGCACCCAGGTGAGCTACACCTTC. Its translation: CATSRGGTQVSYTF.